This TCR beta chain comes out of a study of blood T cell repertoires in COVID-19. Across the whole study: Material from acute and convalescent COVID-19 was sourced from the United States, Italy and Spain. Nucleic acid was either cDNA or gDNA, and it came from T cells, B-cell-depleted T cells, or PBMCs.

TCRdb keeps only in-frame clones here, not all; method: immunoSEQ multiplex PCR. The sample shows tens of thousands of clones, around 96% of them seen only once. The V end was cut by 8 bases, the J end by 1 base, with 17 bases between. The CDR3 loop spans 15 amino acids. Germline V lookup: CDR1 LNHDA, CDR2 SQIVND (reference sequence). This clonotype originated in a human donor with active COVID-19. The donor label of this sample is uncertain. The rearrangement joins TRBV19 to TRBJ1-2; D gene ambiguous. The sequenced sample was peripheral blood. The CDR3 DNA follows: TGTGCCAGTGGCCAGCGCTTCGGATATAACTATGGCTACACCTTC. Its translation: CASGQRFGYNYGYTF.